The table lists the clone carrying this TCR beta chain with many counts. This entry comes from a study of human T cells and chemical hapten exposure. Original processing notes: Counting gave a median of approximately 96,000 TCRs per sample, with values ranging from about 23,224 to 750,000. TCRdb re-called the RACE reads with MiXCR, one entry per CDR3 protein. The V and J calls reflect TCRdb's pipeline rather than the authors' work. The data show about 42,000 distinct CDR3 sequences, around 9.3% seen once. Per the germline V gene, CDR1 is SQVTM and CDR2 is ANQGSEA. V lost 5 bases and J 5 bases, leaving 13 bases between the germline ends. CDR3 length: 12 residues. Time point indicated: patch test 2, 6 weeks after DPC sensitization. Treatment reported: therapeutic diphenylcyclopropenone sensitization with weekly scalp DPC.

The source is a woman between 40 and 55 years old with alopecia areata. Some clones in this sample may be carry-over from other donors' samples. The chain recombines TRBV29-1 with TRBJ2-7, with D unclear. Specimen: whole blood, collected in connection with sensitization to the hapten diphenylcyclopropenone (DPC). The CDR3 spells CSVRQDRDEQYF. CDR3 in DNA: TGCAGCGTTCGGCAAGATCGGGACGAGCAGTACTTC.